This TCR beta chain derives from a study of CD8+ T cells in alopecia areata. Overall study results and limits: In scalp, tofacitinib significantly decreased clonality and expanded CD8+ clones among the top 100.

Treatment indicated: oral pan-JAK inhibitor, 5-10 mg twice daily. The sample holds a few counts of this clone. Its specificity is unknown. The germline CDR1 and CDR2 sequences are SGHTA and FQGNSA. The CDR3 has 15 residues. Trimming took 1 base from V and 0 from J, leaving 9 bases between them. Sequencing templates came from extracted RNA that was reverse transcribed into cDNA. Profiling relied on immunoSEQ multiplex PCR, and the TCRdb table lists in-frame clones only, not all of them. The sample has about 200,000 clones, around three fifths seen once. V and J are TRBV7-2 and TRBJ1-2; D unclear. This receptor was obtained from a human donor with alopecia areata. The sequencing used CD4+ T cells sorted from blood, collected at week 4, from a patient treated with tofacitinib. The CDR3, as DNA: TGTGCCAGCAGCTTAGGCACCATACCTAACTATGGCTACACCTTC. Encoded protein: CASSLGTIPNYGYTF.